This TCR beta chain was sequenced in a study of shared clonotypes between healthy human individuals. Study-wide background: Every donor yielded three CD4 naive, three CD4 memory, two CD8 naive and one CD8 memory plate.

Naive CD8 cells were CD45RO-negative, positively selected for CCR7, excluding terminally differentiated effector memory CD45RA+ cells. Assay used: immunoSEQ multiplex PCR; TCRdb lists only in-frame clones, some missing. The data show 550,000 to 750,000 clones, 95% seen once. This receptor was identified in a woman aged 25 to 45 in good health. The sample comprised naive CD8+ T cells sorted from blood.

CDR3 DNA: TGTGCCAGCAGCCATCAGCGGGAGGCCTCCCCCTACGAGCAGTACTTC. Translation gives CASSHQREASPYEQYF. The gene calls are TRBV28 and TRBJ2-7, with 9 bases identical to TRBD2. With V trimmed by 6 bases and J by 2 bases, 11 bases remained unmatched. CDR3 length: 16 amino acids. CDR1 is MDHEN, CDR2 SYDVKM, per germline. Together with reference TRBV28 and TRBJ2-7, the CDR3 gives the full variable domain: DVKVTQSSRYLVKRTGEKVFLECVQDMDHENMFWYRQDPGLGLRLIYFSYDVKMKEKGDIPEGYSVSREKKERFSLILESASTNQTSMYLCASSHQREASPYEQYFGPGTRLTVT.